The 32 T cell receptor beta chains below come from one sample, sequenced in a study of blood T cell repertoires in COVID-19 (dated by TCRdb to 2018 to 2021). Library construction relied on the immunoSEQ multiplex PCR assay. Here the immuneACCESS table is served through TCRdb, limited to in-frame sequences with V and J called. Missing clones are a known gap in these copies; in checked studies unresolved V genes cover under half, and the rest lacks a known reason. The sample table shows about 250,000 clones, and roughly 80% are seen once. In total, the top ten clones hold 5% of the sample. Sequenced input: PBMCs or T cells enriched from blood (not recorded which). The origin of the receptors is a man aged 35 to 55 who had been exposed to COVID-19.

The J gene is TRBJ2-1, the V gene TRBV5-1; D remains unclear. The CDR3 is 15 residues long. Germline CDR1 reads SGHRS; CDR2 reads YFSETQ. V lost 2 bases and J 0 bases, leaving 9 bases between the germline ends. The CDR3 loop reads CASSLAADSYNEQFF. DNA of the CDR3: TGCGCCAGCAGCTTAGCTGCCGACTCCTACAATGAGCAGTTCTTC.

Worth noting for this clone: Other DNA sequences of this sample code for an identical CDR3. The chain recombines TRBV10-3 with TRBJ2-3; 10 nucleotides align to TRBD2. V shed 4 bases and J 6 bases; nucleotides not matched to a gene: 7. The CDR3 sequence is 15 residues long. Germline CDR1 and CDR2: ENHRY and SYGVKD. CDR3 DNA sequence: TGTGCCATCAGTGGGGCTAGCGGGAGTTCCGATACGCAGTATTTT. It translates to CAISGASGSSDTQYF.

This chain uses TRBV4-1 with TRBJ2-5; D perhaps matches TRBD2 (5 bases). Trimming pared 0 bases from V and 5 bases from J, leaving 13 bases between. Germline CDR1 reads MGHRA; CDR2 reads YSYEKL. The CDR3 spans 15 residues. For the CDR3, the DNA is TGCGCCAGCAGCCAAGATAGACCTAGAGGGGAGACCCAGTACTTC. Translation gives CASSQDRPRGETQYF.

This clone appeared many times. J is TRBJ2-7 and V is TRBV5-1; D call uncertain. The CDR3 contains 18 residues. The V gene's germline CDR1 is SGHRS and CDR2 YFSETQ. The V end lost 1 base, the J end lost 0 bases, and 20 bases lay between the germline ends. Written as DNA, the CDR3 is TGCGCCAGCAGCTTGCGTACAAGAACCTCAGTCCGCTCCTACGAGCAGTACTTC. Protein product: CASSLRTRTSVRSYEQYF.

The chain has TRBV4-1 and TRBJ2-7; 7 bases agree with TRBD1. CDR1 MGHRA and CDR2 YSYEKL come from the germline V gene. The length of the CDR3 is 15 residues. V gave up 1 base and J gave up 5 bases; unmatched junction bases: 8. This CDR3 is CASSQGYRGLDEQYF. CDR3 nucleotide sequence: TGCGCCAGCAGCCAAGGGTACAGGGGTCTCGACGAGCAGTACTTC.

The chain employs TRBV27 and TRBJ2-4; D not resolved. V was trimmed by 0 bases and J by 1 base, leaving 10 bases between them. The CDR3 is 16 residues long. Germline CDR1 and CDR2: MNHEY and SMNVEV (reference sequence). In DNA form, the CDR3 reads TGTGCCAGCAGTTTATCTAGCCTTTTTGCCAAAAACATTCAGTACTTC. This encodes CASSLSSLFAKNIQYF.

This rearrangement joins TRBV19 to TRBJ2-2; TRBD2 aligns across 11 bases. Germline loops: CDR1 LNHDA, CDR2 SQIVND (reference sequence). The CDR3 is 18 amino acids. Trimming cost V 8 bases and J 1 base; bases outside gene matches: 12. CDR3 region: CASLPLAGETQNTGELFF. CDR3 nucleotide sequence: TGTGCCAGTCTGCCACTAGCGGGAGAGACCCAGAACACCGGGGAGCTGTTTTTT.

As concerns this clone: The missing conserved phenylalanine or tryptophan at the end of this CDR3 makes a read error likely. The DNA is omitted, as the CDR3 cannot be located on it reliably, and the CDR3 follows TCRdb's listing. The chain combines TRBV25-1 with TRBJ2-4; TRBD2, the table's D call, was not compared with the DNA. CDR1 and CDR2 (germline): MGHDK, SYGVNS. Counting both end residues, the CDR3 totals 15 amino acids. CDR3 in amino acids: CASSESTLREAHPGI.

The rearrangement uses TRBV2 and TRBJ1-5; no clear D gene. Germline CDR1 and CDR2: SNHLY and FYNNEI. This CDR3 has 14 residues. Deletions cut 5 bases from V and 3 bases from J, with 11 bases between. The chain's CDR3 is CASSTNQDNQPQHF. Here the CDR3 DNA reads TGTGCCAGCAGTACGAACCAGGACAATCAGCCCCAGCATTTT.

V usage is TRBV9 and J usage is TRBJ2-2; TRBD2 matches 8 bases. V shed 4 bases, J shed 7 bases, and the junction held 3 bases outside the gene matches. The CDR3 length is 13 residues. Germline lookup yields CDR1 SGDLS and CDR2 YYNGEE. CDR3 loop: CASSPREVGELFF. The CDR3 bases are TGTGCCAGCAGCCCGCGGGAGGTCGGGGAGCTGTTTTTT.

Ten or more counts support this clone. DNA for the CDR3: TGTGCCAGCAGCTTGGGCGGGACAGGGGAACCCCAGCATTTT. Amino acids: CASSLGGTGEPQHF. The chain carries TRBV7-9 and TRBJ1-5, with 10 nucleotides matching TRBD1. The junction had 6 bases not matched to a gene; V was cut back by 3 bases and J by 10 bases. The CDR3 covers 14 residues. Germline V gene data show CDR1 as SEHNR and CDR2 as FQNEAQ (reference sequence).

This chain joins TRBV11-2 and TRBJ2-5; 7 nucleotides line up with TRBD1. With 4 bases clipped from V and 2 bases from J, the junction kept 7 bases outside the gene matches. In germline, CDR1 is SGHAT, CDR2 FQNNGV. The CDR3 has 15 amino acids. In nucleotides, the CDR3 is TGTGCCAGCAGCTACATGACAGGGCAGCAAGAGACCCAGTACTTC. This gives the protein CASSYMTGQQETQYF.

The rearrangement links TRBV5-1 to TRBJ1-2; no definite D call. V shed 6 bases and J shed 8 bases, with 17 bases lying between them. Germline V gene data show CDR1 as SGHRS and CDR2 as YFSETQ. This CDR3 contains 13 residues. The CDR3: CASNPGNTGGYTF. CDR3 DNA sequence: TGCGCCAGCAACCCGGGGAACACGGGAGGCTACACCTTC.

CDR3 sequence reads: CASSIAGQYTTGELFF. The DNA of the CDR3 is TGTGCCAGTAGTATAGCCGGACAGTACACCACCGGGGAGCTGTTTTTT. The chain carries TRBV19 and TRBJ2-2; maybe TRBD1 (6 bases). Trimming took 1 base from V and 4 from J, leaving 13 bases between them. The CDR3 totals 16 residues. Per germline, CDR1 LNHDA and CDR2 SQIVND (reference sequence).

The rearrangement uses TRBV27 and TRBJ2-2; possible D gene TRBD1, 5 bases. Per the germline V gene, CDR1 is MNHEY and CDR2 is SMNVEV (reference sequence). With 2 bases removed from V and 1 base from J, the gap between germline ends came to 8 bases. The CDR3 extends over 15 amino acids. The CDR3 DNA follows: TGTGCCAGCAGTTTAAGGGGCCAGAACACCGGGGAGCTGTTTTTT. Its protein is CASSLRGQNTGELFF.

The rearrangement uses TRBV10-3 and TRBJ2-3, with D possibly being TRBD1 (6 bases). The CDR3 covers 14 residues. CDR1 is ENHRY, CDR2 SYGVKD, per germline. Trimming shortened V by 9 bases and J by 6 bases, and 19 bases separated the two germline ends. CDR3 in DNA: TGTGCCATTGCCCGGGACAACGAGGGGGATACGCAGTATTTT. Encoded protein: CAIARDNEGDTQYF.

The V and J genes are TRBV29-1 and TRBJ1-6; a possible D gene is TRBD1 (5 bases). The V and J ends lost 4 bases and 7 bases respectively, with 11 bases between them. Germline CDR1 and CDR2: SQVTM and ANQGSEA. CDR3 length: 13 amino acids. CDR3 sequence: CSVGETVNSPLHF. The DNA for the CDR3 is TGCAGCGTTGGAGAGACAGTCAATTCACCCCTCCACTTT.

The genes are TRBV5-8 and TRBJ2-1; D perhaps matches TRBD2 (5 bases). The CDR3 extends over 12 amino acids. Germline V lookup: CDR1 SGHTS, CDR2 YDEGEE. Trimming left V 1 base short and J 9 bases short, with 8 bases between. The CDR3 reads CASSLTSAEQFF. CDR3 DNA: TGTGCCAGCAGCTTGACTAGTGCTGAGCAGTTCTTC. The variable domain in full, completed from reference TRBV5-8 and TRBJ2-1, reads EAGVTQSPTHLIKTRGQQATLRCSPISGHTSVYWYQQALGLGLQFLLWYDEGEERNRGNFPPRFSGRQFPNYSSELNVNALELEDSALYLCASSLTSAEQFFGPGTRLTVL.

CDR3: CASSELGPRYGYTF. The DNA of the CDR3 is TGCGCCAGCAGTGAGCTGGGCCCCCGGTATGGCTACACCTTC. The chain joins TRBV10-2 to TRBJ1-2; no clear D. The CDR3 length is 14 residues. The germline V and J ends were trimmed by 2 bases and 5 bases, with 12 bases remaining between them. The germline CDR1 and CDR2 sequences are WSHSY and SAAADI.

The chain carries TRBV5-4 and TRBJ2-1, with D unclear. V was cut by 0 bases and J by 6 bases, with 13 bases left in between. The CDR3 has 15 residues. Germline assignment: CDR1 SGHNT and CDR2 YYREEE (reference sequence). The CDR3 nucleotides read TGTGCCAGCAGCTTGGGATTAGGTAGCCCCAATGAGCAGTTCTTC. This codes for CASSLGLGSPNEQFF. Together with reference TRBV5-4 and TRBJ2-1, the CDR3 gives the full variable domain: ETGVTQSPTHLIKTRGQQVTLRCSSQSGHNTVSWYQQALGQGPQFIFQYYREEENGRGNFPPRFSGLQFPNYSSELNVNALELDDSALYLCASSLGLGSPNEQFFGPGTRLTVL.

The chain is built from TRBV5-1 and TRBJ2-1; 12 positions agree with TRBD2. J was trimmed by 10 bases and V by 2 bases; bases with no gene match: 7. This CDR3 spans 15 amino acids. CDR1 and CDR2 (germline): SGHRS, YFSETQ. The CDR3 loop is CASSLTGTSGSEQFF. CDR3 DNA: TGCGCCAGCAGCTTAACCGGGACTAGCGGGTCCGAGCAGTTCTTC.

The rearrangement joins TRBV30 to TRBJ2-7, with 10 bases that match TRBD2. In germline, CDR1 is GTSNPN, CDR2 SVGIG (reference sequence). The trim removed 4 bases at V and 6 bases at J, leaving 12 bases unmatched. This CDR3 region has 15 residues. The CDR3 is CAWNPPGLAGAEQYF. The CDR3 DNA follows: TGTGCCTGGAACCCCCCCGGCCTAGCGGGAGCCGAGCAGTACTTC.

The genes are TRBV9 and TRBJ2-1; 9 nucleotides match TRBD2. The CDR3 extends over 16 amino acids. V was clipped by 3 bases and J by 4 bases; unmatched bases: 8. Germline CDR1 is SGDLS and CDR2 is YYNGEE. The CDR3 region is CASSATRAGGYNEQFF. The CDR3 DNA reads as TGTGCCAGCAGCGCCACGCGGGCGGGAGGGTACAATGAGCAGTTCTTC. Based on the CDR3 plus reference TRBV9 and TRBJ2-1, the full variable domain is DSGVTQTPKHLITATGQRVTLRCSPRSGDLSVYWYQQSLDQGLQFLIQYYNGEERAKGNILERFSAQQFPDLHSELNLSSLELGDSALYFCASSATRAGGYNEQFFGPGTRLTVL.

This chain uses TRBV5-1 with TRBJ2-1, with D perhaps matching TRBD1 (5 bases). The V gene lost 3 bases and the J gene lost 10 bases, with 14 bases spanning the gap. Germline V lookup: CDR1 SGHRS, CDR2 YFSETQ. There are 13 residues in the CDR3. The CDR3 bases are TGCGCCAGCAGCTCGCAACAGGCTCTCGAGCAGTTCTTC. As protein: CASSSQQALEQFF.

The chain has TRBV6-4 and TRBJ2-2, with D possibly being TRBD1 (6 bases). This CDR3 is 15 amino acids long. V was pared by 6 bases and J by 0 bases, with 11 bases between. CDR1 and CDR2 from the germline V gene are MRHNA and SNTAGT. DNA for the CDR3: TGTGCCAGCAGGGTGGACAGCTCGAACACCGGGGAGCTGTTTTTT. Amino acid sequence: CASRVDSSNTGELFF.

Only one count was recorded for this clone. The chain employs TRBV19 and TRBJ2-1; TRBD2 agrees at 12 bases. CDR1 is LNHDA, CDR2 SQIVND, per germline (reference sequence). The CDR3 runs 16 residues. V lost 9 bases, J lost 5 bases, and 11 bases stayed unmatched. The CDR3, as DNA: TGTGCCAGCCGGTGGGGGACTAGCGGGCCTAACAATGAGCAGTTCTTC. It yields the protein CASRWGTSGPNNEQFF.

The chain carries TRBV5-1 and TRBJ2-5, with 8 bases lining up with TRBD2. This CDR3 has 17 residues. After removal of 0 bases from V and 1 base from J, the junction contained 8 bases not matched to a gene. The germline CDR1 and CDR2 sequences are SGHRS and YFSETQ. In DNA, the CDR3 is TGCGCCAGCAGCTTGGGCCTAGCGGGTGACGTCCAAGAGACCCAGTACTTC. This gives the protein CASSLGLAGDVQETQYF.

This clone came up many times. The CDR3 reads CASSSSQGGSNTGELFF. DNA of the CDR3: TGTGCCAGCAGCTCGTCCCAGGGTGGATCTAACACCGGGGAGCTGTTTTTT. The chain joins TRBV7-9 to TRBJ2-2, with D possibly TRBD1 on 5 matching bases. Germline-derived CDR1 and CDR2 are SEHNR and FQNEAQ (reference sequence). The length of the CDR3 is 17 residues. V was clipped by 4 bases and J by 2 bases, with 17 bases between them. The variable domain in full, with the rest retrieved from reference TRBV7-9 and TRBJ2-2, is DTGVSQNPRHKITKRGQNVTFRCDPISEHNRLYWYRQTLGQGPEFLTYFQNEAQLEKSRLLSDRFSAERPKGSFSTLEIQRTEQGDSAMYLCASSSSQGGSNTGELFFGEGSRLTVL.

V usage is TRBV10-3 and J usage is TRBJ2-3, with 13 bases matching TRBD2. Per the germline V gene, CDR1 is ENHRY and CDR2 is SYGVKD. The CDR3 is 16 residues long. The V segment lost 4 bases and the J segment 6 bases; nucleotides outside the gene matches: 7. The CDR3 loop is CAISAGTSGNMDTQYF. Written as DNA, the CDR3 is TGTGCCATCAGTGCCGGGACTAGCGGGAATATGGATACGCAGTATTTT.

CDR3 sequence reads: CASRPIDRSNEKLFF. CDR3 DNA: TGTGCCTCCCGTCCTATAGACAGATCTAATGAAAAACTGTTTTTT. The chain has TRBV30 and TRBJ1-4; weak D call: TRBD1 (5 bases). Germline-derived CDR1 and CDR2 are GTSNPN and SVGIG (reference sequence). This CDR3 spans 15 amino acids. The V and J ends lost 7 bases and 3 bases respectively, with 18 bases between them.

The chain employs TRBV24-1 and TRBJ2-7; 8 bases are a match to TRBD1. V lost 4 bases and J lost 5; bases outside the gene matches: 9. The germline V gene has CDR1 KGHDR and CDR2 SFDVKD. This CDR3 comprises 15 residues. The CDR3, as DNA: TGTGCCACCAGTGACCCGGACAGGGCGCTCCACGAGCAGTACTTC. Its translation: CATSDPDRALHEQYF.

This sequence joins TRBV5-1 and TRBJ1-4; D remains unclear. Germline V gives CDR1 SGHRS, CDR2 YFSETQ. V lost 5 bases, J lost 3 bases, and 14 bases lay in between. This CDR3 is built from 15 residues. The CDR3 reads CASRRWVGANEKLFF. DNA for the CDR3: TGCGCCAGCAGGCGATGGGTAGGAGCTAATGAAAAACTGTTTTTT.